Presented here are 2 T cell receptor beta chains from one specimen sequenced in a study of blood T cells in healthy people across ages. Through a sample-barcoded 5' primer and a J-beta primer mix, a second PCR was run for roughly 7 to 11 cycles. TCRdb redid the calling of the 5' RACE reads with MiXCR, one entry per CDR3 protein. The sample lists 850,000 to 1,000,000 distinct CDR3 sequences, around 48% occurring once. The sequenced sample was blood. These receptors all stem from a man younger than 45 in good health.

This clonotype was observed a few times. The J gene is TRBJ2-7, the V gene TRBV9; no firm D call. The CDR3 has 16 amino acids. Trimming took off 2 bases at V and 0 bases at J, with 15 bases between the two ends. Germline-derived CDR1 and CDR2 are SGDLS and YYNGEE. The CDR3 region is CASSVGGDIRSYEQYF. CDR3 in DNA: TGTGCCAGCAGCGTCGGTGGAGATATACGCTCCTACGAGCAGTACTTC.

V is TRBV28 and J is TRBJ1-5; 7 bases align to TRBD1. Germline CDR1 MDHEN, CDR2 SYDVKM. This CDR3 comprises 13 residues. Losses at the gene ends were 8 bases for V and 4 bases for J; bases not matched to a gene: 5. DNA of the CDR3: TGTGCCAGCGAGACAGGGAATAATCAGCCCCAGCATTTT. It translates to CASETGNNQPQHF.